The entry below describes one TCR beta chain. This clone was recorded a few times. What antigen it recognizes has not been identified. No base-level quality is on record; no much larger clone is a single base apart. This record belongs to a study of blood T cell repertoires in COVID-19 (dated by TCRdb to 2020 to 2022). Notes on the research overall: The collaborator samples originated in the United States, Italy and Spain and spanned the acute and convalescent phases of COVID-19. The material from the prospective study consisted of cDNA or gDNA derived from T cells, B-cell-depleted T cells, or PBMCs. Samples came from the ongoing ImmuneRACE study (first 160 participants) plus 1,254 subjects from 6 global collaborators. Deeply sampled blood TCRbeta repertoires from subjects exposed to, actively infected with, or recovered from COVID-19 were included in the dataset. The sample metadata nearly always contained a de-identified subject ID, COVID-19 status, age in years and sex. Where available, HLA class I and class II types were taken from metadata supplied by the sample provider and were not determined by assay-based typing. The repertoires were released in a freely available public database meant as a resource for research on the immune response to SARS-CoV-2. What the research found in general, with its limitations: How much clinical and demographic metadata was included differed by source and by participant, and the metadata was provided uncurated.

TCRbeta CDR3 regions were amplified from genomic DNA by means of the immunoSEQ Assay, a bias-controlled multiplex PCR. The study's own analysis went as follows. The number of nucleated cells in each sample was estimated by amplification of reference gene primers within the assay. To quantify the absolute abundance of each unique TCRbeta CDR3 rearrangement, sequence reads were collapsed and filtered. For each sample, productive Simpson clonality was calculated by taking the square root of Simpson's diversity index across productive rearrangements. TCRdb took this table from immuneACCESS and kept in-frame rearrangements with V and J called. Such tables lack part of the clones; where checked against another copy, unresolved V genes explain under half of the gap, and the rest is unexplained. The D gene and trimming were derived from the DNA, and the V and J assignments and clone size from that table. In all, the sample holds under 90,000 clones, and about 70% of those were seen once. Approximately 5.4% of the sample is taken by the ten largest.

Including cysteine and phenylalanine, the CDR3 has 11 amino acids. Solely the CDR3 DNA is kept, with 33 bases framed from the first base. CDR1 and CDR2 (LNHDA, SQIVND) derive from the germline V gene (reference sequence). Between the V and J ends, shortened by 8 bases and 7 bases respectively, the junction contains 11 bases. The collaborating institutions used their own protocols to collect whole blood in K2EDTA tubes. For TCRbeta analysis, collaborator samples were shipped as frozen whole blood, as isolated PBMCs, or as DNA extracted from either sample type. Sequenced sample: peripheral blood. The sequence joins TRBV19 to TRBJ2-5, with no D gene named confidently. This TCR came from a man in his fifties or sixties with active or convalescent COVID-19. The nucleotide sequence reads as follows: TGTGCCAGTCTCCACCTCGGGACCCAGTACTTC. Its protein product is CASLHLGTQYF. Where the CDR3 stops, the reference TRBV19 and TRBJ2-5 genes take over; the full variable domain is DGGITQSPKYLFRKEGQNVTLSCEQNLNHDAMYWYRQDPGQGLRLIYYSQIVNDFQKGDIAEGYSVSREKKESFPLTVTSAQKNPTAFYLCASLHLGTQYFGPGTRLLVL.